Listed below are T cell receptor beta chains from one sample, sequenced in a study of a mutant IDH1 vaccine in newly diagnosed glioma. The repertoire was sequenced with immunoSEQ multiplex PCR; TCRdb's copy has only in-frame clones and lacks some. The sample consists of approximately 60,000 clones, approximately 90% of them appearing once. Their antigen targets remain unknown. Sequencing was performed on PBMCs, taken from a glioma patient whose treatment included an IDH1 peptide vaccine. The receptors stem from a woman aged 35 to 49 with glioma. The CDR3 runs from the conserved cysteine through the conserved F or W. Each record gives: CDR3 length, J gene, clone size, D gene, V gene, CDR3 protein, CDR3 DNA. A D gene is named only where the DNA matches it firmly. Clone size is shown for a subset of rows, as once, few, many or a class of expanded clone.

length: 13
J: TRBJ1-1
size: -
D: -
V: TRBV10-2
CDR3: CASSDSMNTEAFF
DNA: TGCGCCAGCAGTGACAGTATGAACACTGAAGCTTTCTTT

length: 20
J: TRBJ1-3
size: -
D: -
V: TRBV15
CDR3: CATSRDLVGLPWTTGNTIYF
DNA: TGTGCCACCAGCAGAGATCTCGTTGGCCTACCTTGGACGACTGGAAACACCATATATTTT

length: 16
J: TRBJ2-1
size: -
D: TRBD2
V: TRBV27
CDR3: CASSYRSGRAGDEQFF
DNA: TGTGCCAGCAGTTACCGTAGCGGGAGGGCCGGGGATGAGCAGTTCTTC

length: 12
J: TRBJ1-1
size: -
D: -
V: TRBV5-5
CDR3: CASSFRNTEAFF
DNA: TGTGCCAGCAGCTTCCGGAACACTGAAGCTTTCTTT

length: 14
J: TRBJ1-1
size: few
D: -
V: TRBV5-1
CDR3: CASSYREGNTEAFF
DNA: TGCGCCAGCAGCTACCGAGAGGGAAACACTGAAGCTTTCTTT

length: 14
J: TRBJ1-3
size: -
D: -
V: TRBV5-1
CDR3: CASSAGDDGNTIYF
DNA: TGCGCCAGCAGCGCCGGGGACGATGGAAACACCATATATTTT

length: 14
J: TRBJ1-1
size: -
D: TRBD1
V: TRBV5-1
CDR3: CASRRQGSNTEAFF
DNA: TGCGCCAGCCGACGACAGGGATCCAACACTGAAGCTTTCTTT

length: 17
J: TRBJ1-1
size: -
D: -
V: TRBV4-2
CDR3: CASSQTLGRGRDTEAFF
DNA: TGTGCCAGCAGCCAAACCCTAGGACGGGGGAGGGACACTGAAGCTTTCTTT

length: 13
J: TRBJ1-2
size: -
D: -
V: TRBV2
CDR3: CASSDDRNYGYTF
DNA: TGTGCCAGCAGTGACGACAGGAACTATGGCTACACCTTC

length: 14
J: TRBJ2-1
size: -
D: -
V: TRBV2
CDR3: CASSPDSSYNEQFF
DNA: TGTGCCAGCAGTCCCGACAGCTCCTACAATGAGCAGTTCTTC

length: 15
J: TRBJ1-6
size: -
D: -
V: TRBV2
CDR3: CASRQWDSYNSPLHF
DNA: TGTGCCAGCAGGCAGTGGGACTCCTATAATTCACCCCTCCACTTT

length: 14
J: TRBJ1-2
size: -
D: -
V: TRBV13
CDR3: CASSLGYANYGYTF
DNA: TGTGCCAGCAGCTTAGGTTACGCTAACTATGGCTACACCTTC

length: 14
J: TRBJ1-5
size: -
D: TRBD1
V: TRBV2
CDR3: CASRGQGVTQPQHF
DNA: TGTGCCAGCAGGGGACAGGGGGTTACTCAGCCCCAGCATTTT

length: 17
J: TRBJ2-5
size: -
D: TRBD2
V: TRBV29-1
CDR3: CSVDLHSGRVPQETQYF
DNA: TGCAGCGTTGATCTGCATAGCGGGAGGGTACCCCAAGAGACCCAGTACTTC

length: 14
J: TRBJ2-3
size: -
D: -
V: TRBV7-2
CDR3: CASSSRQRTDTQYF
DNA: TGTGCCAGCAGCTCCCGACAGCGCACAGATACGCAGTATTTT

length: 13
J: TRBJ1-1
size: few
D: -
V: TRBV5-1
CDR3: CASSLGPGTEAFF
DNA: TGCGCCAGCAGCCTGGGGCCGGGCACTGAAGCTTTCTTT

length: 14
J: TRBJ2-5
size: -
D: -
V: TRBV7-9
CDR3: CASSLALLQETQYF
DNA: TGTGCCAGCAGCTTAGCCCTACTCCAAGAGACCCAGTACTTC

length: 14
J: TRBJ2-3
size: -
D: -
V: TRBV19
CDR3: CASSTGHPADTQYF
DNA: TGTGCCAGTAGTACGGGGCACCCAGCGGATACGCAGTATTTT

length: 13
J: TRBJ1-1
size: -
D: -
V: TRBV2
CDR3: CASRARGNTEAFF
DNA: TGTGCCAGCAGAGCTCGTGGTAACACTGAAGCTTTCTTT

length: 15
J: TRBJ2-6
size: -
D: -
V: TRBV6-4
CDR3: CASSEGGSGANVLTF
DNA: TGTGCCAGCAGTGAGGGGGGCTCTGGGGCCAACGTCCTGACTTTC

length: 13
J: TRBJ2-1
size: few
D: -
V: TRBV2
CDR3: CASRNREVNEQFF
DNA: TGTGCCAGCAGAAACAGGGAGGTGAATGAGCAGTTCTTC

length: 14
J: TRBJ2-5
size: -
D: -
V: TRBV7-2
CDR3: CASSLGQGSETQYF
DNA: TGTGCCAGCAGCTTAGGGCAGGGAAGTGAGACCCAGTACTTC

length: 14
J: TRBJ1-5
size: -
D: -
V: TRBV9
CDR3: CASSPQVGGQPQHF
DNA: TGTGCCAGCAGCCCTCAGGTGGGGGGTCAGCCCCAGCATTTT

length: 16
J: TRBJ2-1
size: once
D: TRBD2
V: TRBV5-1
CDR3: CASSALGLAGGGEQFF
DNA: TGCGCCAGCAGCGCATTGGGACTAGCGGGGGGAGGTGAGCAGTTCTTC

length: 13
J: TRBJ2-7
size: -
D: -
V: TRBV5-1
CDR3: CASMSPGNYEQYF
DNA: TGCGCCAGCATGAGCCCAGGGAACTACGAGCAGTACTTC

length: 15
J: TRBJ1-2
size: -
D: TRBD1
V: TRBV6-5
CDR3: CASSYSTGTGAGYTF
DNA: TGTGCCAGCAGTTACTCGACCGGGACAGGGGCGGGCTACACCTTC

length: 13
J: TRBJ1-3
size: -
D: TRBD1
V: TRBV5-6
CDR3: CASSLGVGDSIYF
DNA: TGTGCCAGCAGCTTGGGCGTGGGGGACAGCATATATTTT

length: 11
J: TRBJ1-1
size: -
D: -
V: TRBV6-5
CDR3: CASKTGGGAFF
DNA: TGTGCCAGCAAAACGGGGGGAGGCGCTTTCTTT

length: 13
J: TRBJ2-7
size: -
D: TRBD2
V: TRBV30
CDR3: CACSGRDPYEQYF
DNA: TGTGCCTGTAGCGGGAGGGACCCTTACGAGCAGTACTTC

length: 13
J: TRBJ1-1
size: once
D: -
V: TRBV7-9
CDR3: CASNRGAQTEAFF
DNA: TGTGCCAGCAACCGGGGGGCGCAGACTGAAGCTTTCTTT

length: 14
J: TRBJ1-2
size: -
D: TRBD1
V: TRBV18
CDR3: CASSPDRFNYGYTF
DNA: TGTGCCAGCTCACCGGACAGGTTTAACTATGGCTACACCTTC

length: 16
J: TRBJ2-5
size: -
D: TRBD2
V: TRBV4-2
CDR3: CASSQGLAGGMETQYF
DNA: TGTGCCAGCAGCCAAGGACTAGCGGGGGGCATGGAGACCCAGTACTTC

length: 15
J: TRBJ2-1
size: -
D: TRBD2
V: TRBV5-4
CDR3: CASSFSGSPANEQFF
DNA: TGTGCCAGCAGCTTTAGCGGGAGTCCTGCCAATGAGCAGTTCTTC

length: 14
J: TRBJ1-1
size: -
D: TRBD1
V: TRBV5-4
CDR3: CASRRQGVDTEAFF
DNA: TGTGCCAGCAGGCGACAGGGGGTCGACACTGAAGCTTTCTTT

length: 16
J: TRBJ2-7
size: -
D: TRBD2
V: TRBV10-3
CDR3: CAISTLAGGILDEQYF
DNA: TGTGCCATCAGTACCTTGGCGGGAGGGATTCTTGACGAGCAGTACTTC

length: 15
J: TRBJ2-3
size: -
D: -
V: TRBV9
CDR3: CASSVTTGSTDTQYF
DNA: TGTGCCAGCAGCGTAACTACAGGGAGCACAGATACGCAGTATTTT

length: 14
J: TRBJ1-5
size: -
D: TRBD1
V: TRBV4-1
CDR3: CASSQVTGNQPQHF
DNA: TGCGCCAGCAGCCAAGTGACAGGGAATCAGCCCCAGCATTTT

length: 14
J: TRBJ1-1
size: -
D: -
V: TRBV6-5
CDR3: CASSYSWRNTEAFF
DNA: TGTGCCAGCAGTTACTCCTGGAGGAACACTGAAGCTTTCTTT

length: 15
J: TRBJ1-2
size: -
D: TRBD1
V: TRBV6-5
CDR3: CASSSTGSPNYGYTF
DNA: TGTGCCAGCAGTTCGACAGGGAGCCCTAACTATGGCTACACCTTC

length: 16
J: TRBJ1-1
size: -
D: TRBD1
V: TRBV5-1
CDR3: CASSVYRGGLNTEAFF
DNA: TGCGCCAGCAGCGTGTACAGGGGCGGGCTAAACACTGAAGCTTTCTTT

length: 15
J: TRBJ1-2
size: -
D: -
V: TRBV2
CDR3: CASSTNSVTNYGYTF
DNA: TGTGCCAGCAGTACAAACAGCGTTACCAACTATGGCTACACCTTC

length: 17
J: TRBJ2-2
size: -
D: TRBD1
V: TRBV7-2
CDR3: CASSEFAGGRAGGELFF
DNA: TGTGCCAGCAGCGAATTCGCAGGGGGCCGAGCAGGCGGGGAGCTGTTTTTT

length: 14
J: TRBJ2-5
size: -
D: -
V: TRBV4-2
CDR3: CASSQARGLETQYF
DNA: TGTGCCAGCAGCCAAGCGCGGGGCCTAGAGACCCAGTACTTC

length: 14
J: TRBJ2-3
size: -
D: -
V: TRBV6-6
CDR3: CASSPRDSTDTQYF
DNA: TGTGCCAGCAGTCCTCGAGACAGCACAGATACGCAGTATTTT

length: 15
J: TRBJ1-1
size: -
D: TRBD1
V: TRBV2
CDR3: CASSIRDRVNTEAFF
DNA: TGTGCCAGCAGCATACGGGACAGAGTGAACACTGAAGCTTTCTTT

length: 16
J: TRBJ2-7
size: -
D: -
V: TRBV13
CDR3: CASSLGNSAGAYEQYF
DNA: TGTGCCAGCAGCTTAGGCAATTCAGCGGGCGCCTACGAGCAGTACTTC

length: 14
J: TRBJ2-7
size: -
D: -
V: TRBV15
CDR3: CATSRGLASYEQYF
DNA: TGTGCCACCAGCAGAGGACTGGCCTCCTACGAGCAGTACTTC

length: 15
J: TRBJ2-3
size: -
D: TRBD2
V: TRBV7-2
CDR3: CASSLTSGSYGTQYF
DNA: TGTGCCAGCAGCTTAACTAGCGGGAGCTACGGTACGCAGTATTTT

length: 14
J: TRBJ2-5
size: -
D: TRBD2
V: TRBV28
CDR3: CASSGGLASETQYF
DNA: TGTGCCAGCAGCGGGGGACTAGCGTCAGAGACCCAGTACTTC

length: 14
J: TRBJ2-2
size: -
D: TRBD2
V: TRBV4-1
CDR3: CASSQGGGTGELFF
DNA: TGCGCCAGCAGCCAAGGGGGAGGGACCGGGGAGCTGTTTTTT

length: 19
J: TRBJ2-3
size: -
D: -
V: TRBV4-3
CDR3: CASSQDLPSGSGSTDTQYF
DNA: TGCGCCAGCAGCCAAGATCTTCCCTCGGGAAGCGGGAGCACAGATACGCAGTATTTT

length: 13
J: TRBJ2-7
size: -
D: -
V: TRBV2
CDR3: CASTSQGEGEQYF
DNA: TGTGCCAGCACCTCGCAGGGCGAGGGCGAGCAGTACTTC